This section outlines one TCR beta chain sequence together with its context. The sample belongs to a study of cytomegalovirus exposure and HLA in healthy donors. It was with 60 Vbeta and 13 Jbeta primers that the PCR ran. TCRdb's copy holds only in-frame clones and misses some; the assay was immunoSEQ multiplex PCR. The table gives over 80,000 clones; the top ten clones make up 4.5% to 6.5% of it. V was pared by 4 bases and J by 6 bases, with 16 bases between. Germline CDR1 and CDR2: LNHNV and YYDKDF (reference sequence). This CDR3 comprises 15 residues. V gene TRBV15 combines with J gene TRBJ2-1, with D possibly being TRBD2 (5 bases). Input material: PBMCs. The sequence derives from a girl aged 5 to 17 in good health and CMV-seropositive. As DNA, the CDR3 is TGTGCCACCAGCACGGGGAGAGGTGGAGCCAATGAGCAGTTCTTC. Its protein product is CATSTGRGGANEQFF.